A single sample gave rise to the 19 T cell receptor beta chains below, sequenced in a study of blood T cell repertoires in COVID-19. Sequencing was performed with immunoSEQ multiplex PCR; in TCRdb, only in-frame clones are kept and a portion is missing. The sample shows 300,000 to 400,000 clones, roughly 86% of them seen only once. Material: peripheral blood. These receptors were collected from a woman in her 70s with COVID-19, enrolled during active disease.

This clone was seen a single time. The chain has TRBV3-1 (or the pseudogene TRBV3-2) and TRBJ1-2; tentatively, D is TRBD1 (5 bases). Germline V gene sequence: CDR1 LGHDT, CDR2 YNNKEL (reference sequence). With 4 bases removed from V and 4 bases from J, the gap between germline ends came to 13 bases. There are 14 residues in the CDR3. CDR3 protein: CASSPLGGSYGYTF. CDR3 nucleotide sequence: TGTGCCAGCAGCCCTCTCGGGGGGAGCTATGGCTACACCTTC.

This clone was picked up a small number of times. This chain uses TRBV9 with TRBJ2-1; no definite D call. Germline values: CDR1 SGDLS, CDR2 YYNGEE. The CDR3 has 14 residues. Trimming cost V 4 bases and J 10 bases, with 18 bases left between them. Here the CDR3 reads CASSPQGWSEEQFF. CDR3 nucleotides: TGTGCCAGCAGCCCTCAAGGCTGGAGTGAGGAGCAGTTCTTC.

V gene TRBV6-5 combines with J gene TRBJ1-4; possibly TRBD1 for D (5 bases). V was trimmed by 8 bases and J by 5 bases, leaving 15 bases between them. CDR3 length: 14 residues. The germline V gene has CDR1 MNHEY and CDR2 SVGAGI. DNA for the CDR3: TGTGCCAGCTCGGGGGGACCTGCGAATGAAAAACTGTTTTTT. It codes for CASSGGPANEKLFF.

The gene calls are TRBV19 and TRBJ1-2; D is undetermined. Germline values: CDR1 LNHDA, CDR2 SQIVND (reference sequence). The CDR3 sequence is 15 residues long. V lost 5 bases, J lost 8 bases, and 21 bases lay in between. For the CDR3, the DNA is TGTGCCAGTAGTGACCGGGATCGCGGACCGGGCGGCTACACCTTC. It is translated as CASSDRDRGPGGYTF.

V and J are TRBV19 and TRBJ2-7, with D possibly matching TRBD2 (5 bases). Trimming stripped 5 bases from V and 7 bases from J, with 18 bases between. The length of the CDR3 is 14 residues. CDR1 and CDR2 (germline): LNHDA, SQIVND (reference sequence). The CDR3 bases are TGTGCCAGTAGTCCCAGGACGGGGTTTGGGGAGCAGTACTTC. Amino acid sequence: CASSPRTGFGEQYF.

This sequence joins TRBV6-4 and TRBJ2-4; perhaps TRBD2 as D (6 bases). The V end was cut by 9 bases, the J end by 5 bases, with 14 bases between. Germline lookup yields CDR1 MRHNA and CDR2 SNTAGT. The CDR3 has 13 residues. The CDR3 region is CARDGEEQNIQYF. As DNA, the CDR3 is TGTGCCAGGGACGGGGAGGAGCAAAACATTCAGTACTTC.

The V call is TRBV30, the J call TRBJ2-7; 11 bases align to TRBD1. The germline CDR1 and CDR2 sequences are GTSNPN and SVGIG (reference sequence). The V and J ends lost 3 bases and 4 bases, in that order; junction bases with no gene match: 8. This CDR3 region has 15 residues. The CDR3 DNA reads TGTGCCTGGAGGGCCGGGACAGGGGGGACATACGAGCAGTACTTC. It yields the protein CAWRAGTGGTYEQYF.

This clone is a singleton in its sample. This rearrangement joins TRBV2 to TRBJ1-1, with a weak D call TRBD1 (5 bases). The germline V and J ends were trimmed by 6 bases and 1 base, with 9 bases remaining between them. The V gene's germline CDR1 is SNHLY and CDR2 FYNNEI. The CDR3 consists of 13 residues. The CDR3 region is CASRVGGNTEAFF. CDR3 nucleotides: TGTGCCAGCAGGGTGGGGGGGAACACTGAAGCTTTCTTT.

The chain uses TRBV20-1 and TRBJ1-2; D gene uncertain. Trimming took 1 base from V and 5 from J, leaving 5 bases between them. The CDR3 sequence is 11 residues long. CDR1 is DFQATT and CDR2 is SNEGSKA in the germline V gene (reference sequence). In nucleotides, the CDR3 is TGCAGTGCTAGAGGCAGTTATGGCTACACCTTC. Amino acids: CSARGSYGYTF.

The chain combines TRBV5-4 with TRBJ1-5; D not certain. The V end lost 4 bases, the J end lost 3 bases, and 11 bases lay between the germline ends. This CDR3 region has 14 residues. The germline V gene has CDR1 SGHNT and CDR2 YYREEE (reference sequence). CDR3 DNA sequence: TGTGCCAGCAGCCCCGAGCCCATCAATCAGCCCCAGCATTTT. This sequence encodes CASSPEPINQPQHF.

Only one count was recorded for this clone. This chain links TRBV5-1 with TRBJ1-1; 11 nucleotides align to TRBD1. The CDR3 is 14 residues long. Germline V gives CDR1 SGHRS, CDR2 YFSETQ. Losses at the gene ends were 3 bases for V and 4 bases for J; bases not matched to a gene: 2. This chain's CDR3 is CASSWTGGVTEAFF. The CDR3 DNA sequence: TGCGCCAGCAGCTGGACAGGGGGCGTCACTGAAGCTTTCTTT.

This chain links TRBV7-8 with TRBJ1-5; no clear D gene. Germline-derived CDR1 and CDR2 are SGHVS and FQNEAQ. This CDR3 has 15 amino acids. Deletions cut 1 base from V and 4 bases from J, with 11 bases between. The CDR3 sequence is CASSLGAGMNQPQHF. The CDR3 DNA is TGTGCCAGCAGCTTAGGGGCGGGAATGAATCAGCCCCAGCATTTT.

This clone has just one count. This chain links TRBV11-2 with TRBJ1-2, with D tentatively TRBD1 (5 bases). V was trimmed by 5 bases and J by 3 bases, leaving 13 bases between them. The CDR3 covers 14 residues. Germline CDR1 SGHAT, CDR2 FQNNGV. CDR3: CASSLIGADYGYTF. As DNA, the CDR3 is TGTGCCAGCAGCCTGATAGGGGCGGACTATGGCTACACCTTC.

The chain recombines TRBV19 with TRBJ2-2, with 10 bases matching TRBD1. CDR1 and CDR2 (germline): LNHDA, SQIVND (reference sequence). Trimming removed 4 bases from V and 6 bases from J; junction bases left unmatched: 5. The CDR3 totals 15 residues. CDR3 region: CASSTGTGVAGELFF. The CDR3 DNA follows: TGTGCCAGTAGTACGGGGACAGGGGTCGCCGGGGAGCTGTTTTTT.

This chain uses TRBV12-3 or TRBV12-4 with TRBJ2-4, with D uncertain. CDR3 length equals 12 residues. V was pared by 1 base and J by 8 bases, with 6 bases between. The CDR3: CASSLGRYIQYF. CDR3 in DNA: TGTGCCAGCAGTTTAGGGCGGTACATTCAGTACTTC.

J is TRBJ2-7 and V is TRBV18; possibly TRBD2 for D (7 bases). CDR3 length: 14 residues. The germline V gene has CDR1 KGHSH and CDR2 LQKENI. Trimming cost V 4 bases and J 2 bases, with 12 bases left between them. This chain's CDR3 is CASSREGGAYEQYF. The CDR3 DNA follows: TGTGCCAGCTCACGCGAGGGGGGGGCCTACGAGCAGTACTTC. Looking up the rest from reference TRBV18 and TRBJ2-7 gives the full variable domain: NAGVMQNPRHLVRRRGQEARLRCSPMKGHSHVYWYRQLPEEGLKFMVYLQKENIIDESGMPKERFSAEFPKEGPSILRIQQVVRGDSAAYFCASSREGGAYEQYFGPGTRLTVT.

This chain links TRBV28 with TRBJ2-7, with 9 bases aligning to TRBD1. Trimming cost V 4 bases and J 3 bases; bases outside gene matches: 4. There are 14 residues in the CDR3. CDR1 is MDHEN and CDR2 is SYDVKM in the germline V gene. The CDR3 sequence: CASSSGQGIYEQYF. The DNA for the CDR3 is TGTGCCAGCAGTTCCGGACAGGGGATCTACGAGCAGTACTTC.

V usage is TRBV19 and J usage is TRBJ1-3; a possible D gene is TRBD1 (5 bases). The CDR3 spans 16 residues. CDR1 and CDR2 from the germline V gene are LNHDA and SQIVND (reference sequence). The V end was cut by 6 bases, the J end by 4 bases, with 19 bases between. The CDR3 protein is CASSAQPGLQGNTIYF. The DNA of the CDR3 is TGTGCCAGTAGCGCCCAACCGGGACTCCAGGGAAACACCATATATTTT.

This clone was recorded only once. V and J are TRBV6-2 or TRBV6-3 and TRBJ2-3, with a weak D call TRBD1 (6 bases). The germline V and J ends were trimmed by 7 bases and 2 bases, with 16 bases remaining between them. This CDR3 has 15 residues. Germline loops: CDR1 MNHEY, CDR2 SVGEGT. The CDR3 DNA reads as TGTGCCAGCATCCCGCAGGGGCGTCTCACAGATACGCAGTATTTT. It is translated as CASIPQGRLTDTQYF.